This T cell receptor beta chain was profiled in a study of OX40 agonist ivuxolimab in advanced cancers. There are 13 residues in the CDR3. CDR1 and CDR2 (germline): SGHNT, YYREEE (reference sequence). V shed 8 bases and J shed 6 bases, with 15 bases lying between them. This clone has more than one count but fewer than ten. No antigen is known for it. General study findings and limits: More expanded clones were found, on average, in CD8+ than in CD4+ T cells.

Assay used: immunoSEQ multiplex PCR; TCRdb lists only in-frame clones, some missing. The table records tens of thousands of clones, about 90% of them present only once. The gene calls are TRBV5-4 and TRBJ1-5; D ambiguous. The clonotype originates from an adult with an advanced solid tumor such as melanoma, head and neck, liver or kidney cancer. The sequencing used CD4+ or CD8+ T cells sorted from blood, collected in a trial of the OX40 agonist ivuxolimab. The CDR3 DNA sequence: TGTGCCAGTAAGATTGGTGTTGGTCAGCCCCAGCATTTT. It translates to CASKIGVGQPQHF.